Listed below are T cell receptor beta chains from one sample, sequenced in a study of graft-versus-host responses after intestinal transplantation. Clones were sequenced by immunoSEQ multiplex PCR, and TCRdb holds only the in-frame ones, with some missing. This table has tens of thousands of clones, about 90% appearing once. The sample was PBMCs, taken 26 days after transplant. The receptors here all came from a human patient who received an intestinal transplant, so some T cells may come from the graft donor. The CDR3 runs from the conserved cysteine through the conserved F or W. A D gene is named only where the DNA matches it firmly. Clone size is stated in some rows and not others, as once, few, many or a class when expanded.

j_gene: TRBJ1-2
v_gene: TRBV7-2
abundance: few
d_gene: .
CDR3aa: CASSLGRGDYGYTF
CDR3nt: TGTGCCAGCAGCTTAGGCAGGGGTGACTATGGCTACACCTTC

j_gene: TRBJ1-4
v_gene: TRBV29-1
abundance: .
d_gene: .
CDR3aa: CSVLDSRGEKLFF
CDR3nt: TGCAGCGTACTGGACAGCCGGGGTGAAAAACTGTTTTTT

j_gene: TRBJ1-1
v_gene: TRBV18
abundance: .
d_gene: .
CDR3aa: CASSPGPGVNTEAFF
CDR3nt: TGTGCCAGCTCACCAGGCCCAGGGGTGAACACTGAAGCTTTCTTT

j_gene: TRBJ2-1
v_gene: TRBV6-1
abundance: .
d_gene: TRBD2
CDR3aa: CASSAAGGHDEQFF
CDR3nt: TGTGCCAGCAGTGCGGCGGGAGGGCACGATGAGCAGTTCTTC

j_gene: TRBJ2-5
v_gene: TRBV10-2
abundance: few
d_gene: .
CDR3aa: CASSESWTGSQETQYF
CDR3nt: TGCGCCAGCAGTGAGTCCTGGACGGGGTCCCAAGAGACCCAGTACTTC

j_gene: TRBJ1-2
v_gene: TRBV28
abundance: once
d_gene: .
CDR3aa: CASSLGRNYGYTF
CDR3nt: TGTGCCAGCAGTTTAGGGCGAAACTATGGCTACACCTTC

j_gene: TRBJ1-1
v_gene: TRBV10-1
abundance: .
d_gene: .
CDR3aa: CASSGGTEAFF
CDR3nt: TGCGCCAGCAGTGGAGGGACTGAAGCTTTCTTT

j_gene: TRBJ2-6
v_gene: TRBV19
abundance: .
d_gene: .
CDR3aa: CASSIGGLSSGANVLTF
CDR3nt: TGTGCCAGTAGTATCGGGGGTCTTAGCTCTGGGGCCAACGTCCTGACTTTC

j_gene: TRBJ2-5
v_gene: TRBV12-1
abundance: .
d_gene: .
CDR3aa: CASSSSSQGLAAEETQYF
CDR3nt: TGTGCCAGCAGCTCGAGCTCTCAGGGACTAGCAGCGGAAGAGACCCAGTACTTC

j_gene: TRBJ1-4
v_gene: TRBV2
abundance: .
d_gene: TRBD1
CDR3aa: CASRGRQGADEKLFF
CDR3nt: TGTGCCAGCAGGGGGAGACAGGGGGCGGATGAAAAACTGTTTTTT

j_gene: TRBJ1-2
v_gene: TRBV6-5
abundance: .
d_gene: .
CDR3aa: CASVDSRRGNYGYTF
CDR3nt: TGTGCCAGCGTCGACTCGCGCCGAGGCAACTATGGCTACACCTTC

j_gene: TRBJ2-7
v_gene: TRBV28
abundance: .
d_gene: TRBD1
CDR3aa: CASSPLGQGTYEQYF
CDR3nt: TGTGCCAGCAGTCCGTTGGGACAGGGAACCTACGAGCAGTACTTC

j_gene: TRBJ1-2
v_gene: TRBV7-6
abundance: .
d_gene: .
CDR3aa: CASSLEMGASSGYTF
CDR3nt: TGTGCCAGCAGCTTAGAGATGGGGGCGAGTAGTGGCTACACCTTC

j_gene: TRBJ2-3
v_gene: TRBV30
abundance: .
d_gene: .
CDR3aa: CAWSVWRGALTDTQYF
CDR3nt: TGTGCCTGGAGTGTTTGGCGGGGAGCGCTCACAGATACGCAGTATTTT

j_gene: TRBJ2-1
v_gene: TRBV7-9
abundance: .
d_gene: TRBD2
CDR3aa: CASSPGTSEDNEQFF
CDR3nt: TGTGCCAGCAGCCCCGGGACTAGCGAGGACAATGAGCAGTTCTTC

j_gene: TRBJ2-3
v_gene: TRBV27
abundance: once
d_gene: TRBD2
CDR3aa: CASSYPGGGADTQYF
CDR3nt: TGTGCCAGCAGTTACCCGGGGGGGGGTGCAGATACGCAGTATTTT

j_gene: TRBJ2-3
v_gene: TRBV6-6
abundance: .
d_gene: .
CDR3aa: CASRGPAATDTQYF
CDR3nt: TGTGCCAGCAGGGGGCCTGCCGCCACAGATACGCAGTATTTT

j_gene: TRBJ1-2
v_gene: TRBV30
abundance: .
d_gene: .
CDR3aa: CAWLALGSYGYTF
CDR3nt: TGTGCCTGGTTGGCGCTTGGGAGCTATGGCTACACCTTC

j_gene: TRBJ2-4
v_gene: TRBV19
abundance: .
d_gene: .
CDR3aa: CASSINLAKNIQYF
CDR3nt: TGTGCCAGTAGTATTAACTTAGCCAAAAACATTCAGTACTTC

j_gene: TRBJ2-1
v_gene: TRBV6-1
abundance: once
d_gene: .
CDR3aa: CASSGTSYNEQFF
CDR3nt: TGTGCCAGCAGTGGGACTTCCTACAATGAGCAGTTCTTC